The rows below give T cell receptor beta chains drawn from one sample of a study of blood T cell repertoires in COVID-19. The table came from immunoSEQ multiplex PCR; TCRdb's copy has only in-frame clones and leaves some out. The data contain 45,000 to 55,000 clones, around 73% of them seen just once; the ten biggest clones take up 5.8%. The sequenced sample was PBMCs or T cells enriched from blood (not recorded which). The receptors here all came from a woman aged 45-65 years with acute COVID-19. Both conserved end residues are trimmed from each CDR3. Fields, in order: V gene, CDR3 protein.

V: TRBV30; CDR3: AWSDRGLDGANVLT
V: TRBV25-1; CDR3: ASSVSGNTEAF
V: TRBV11-2; CDR3: ASSSILQGRGEKLF
V: TRBV7-9; CDR3: ASSPLAGATDTQY
V: TRBV10-3; CDR3: AIRAPGLAGEDTQY
V: TRBV6-5; CDR3: ASKLTWTGTNGQY
V: TRBV27; CDR3: ASGLAGGYEQY
V: TRBV7-8; CDR3: ASRPAGGPGGNYGYT
V: TRBV28; CDR3: ASRENTEAF
V: TRBV2; CDR3: ASRGQGDSYEQY
V: TRBV29-1; CDR3: SVPGQGADGYT